The 12 T cell receptor beta chains in this list originate from one sample, sequenced in a study of blood T cell repertoires in COVID-19 (dated by TCRdb to 2019 to 2021). Receptors were amplified or captured by the immunoSEQ multiplex PCR assay. TCRdb stores this immuneACCESS table with in-frame sequences only. Part of the clones is absent; in the studies checked, under half of the shortfall reflects unresolved V genes, and no reason is known for the rest. Across this sample there are about 200,000 clones, with over 75% seen only once. The top ten hold about 7.2% of the sample. Material: PBMCs or T cells enriched from blood (not recorded which). Receptors originate from a woman aged 40 to 50 with acute COVID-19.

The CDR3 region is CASGLFTTDTQYF. As DNA, the CDR3 is TGTGCTAGTGGTTTGTTCACTACAGATACGCAGTATTTT. The chain has TRBV12-5 and TRBJ2-3, with no clear D. The CDR3 is 13 amino acids. The germline V gene has CDR1 LGHNT and CDR2 FRNRAP. Between the trimmed V and J ends, which lost 2 bases and 3 bases, there was a span of 6 bases. The entire variable domain, with the rest obtained from reference TRBV12-5 and TRBJ2-3, is as follows: DARVTQTPRHKVTEMGQEVTMRCQPILGHNTVFWYRQTMMQGLELLAYFRNRAPLDDSGMPKDRFSAEMPDATLATLKIQPSEPRDSAVYFCASGLFTTDTQYFGPGTRLTVL.

This chain connects TRBV7-3 to TRBJ2-1; 7 bases are a match to TRBD2. CDR1 is SGHTA, CDR2 FQGTGA, per germline. This CDR3 comprises 14 residues. V gave up 5 bases and J gave up 8 bases; unmatched junction bases: 9. CDR3 sequence reads: CASSPRTSGYEQFF. CDR3 sequence (DNA): TGTGCCAGCAGCCCCCGGACTAGTGGGTATGAGCAGTTCTTC.

The V gene is TRBV14, the J gene TRBJ1-3, with a weak D call TRBD1 (5 bases). The CDR3 runs 17 residues. V shed 4 bases and J shed 0 bases, with 16 bases lying between them. The germline V gene encodes CDR1 SGHDN and CDR2 FVKESK. CDR3 protein: CASSPYAGRTSGNTIYF. In DNA, the CDR3 is TGTGCCAGCAGCCCCTACGCAGGGCGAACCTCTGGAAACACCATATATTTT.

The rearrangement uses TRBV7-3 and TRBJ1-2; D uncertain. The CDR3 sequence is 14 residues long. Looked up from germline, CDR1 is SGHTA and CDR2 is FQGTGA. V was shortened by 5 bases and J by 6 bases, with 16 bases between the two germline ends. The CDR3 DNA follows: TGTGCCAGCAGCCCGCGGGCAGGCACGAATGGCTACACCTTC. This sequence encodes CASSPRAGTNGYTF.

This sequence joins TRBV27 and TRBJ2-7; TRBD1 matches at 8 bases. V shed 2 bases, J shed 3 bases, and the junction held 3 bases outside the gene matches. Germline V gene sequence: CDR1 MNHEY, CDR2 SMNVEV (reference sequence). The length of the CDR3 is 14 residues. The CDR3 sequence: CASSLQGANYEQYF. CDR3 bases: TGTGCCAGCAGTTTACAGGGGGCCAACTACGAGCAGTACTTC.

This clone has more than one count but fewer than ten. The chain employs TRBV28 and TRBJ2-3; 10 nucleotides match TRBD1. Trimming cost V 10 bases and J 0 bases; bases outside gene matches: 10. The CDR3 is made up of 16 amino acids. Germline CDR1 MDHEN, CDR2 SYDVKM. The CDR3 DNA sequence: TGTGCCACCTCCGTACCGGGACAGGGGAGCACAGATACGCAGTATTTT. Residues: CATSVPGQGSTDTQYF.

This sequence joins TRBV7-8 and TRBJ1-1; possible D gene TRBD1, 6 bases. Per germline, CDR1 SGHVS and CDR2 FQNEAQ. Trimming took off 1 base at V and 2 bases at J, with 8 bases between the two ends. The CDR3 is 14 amino acids. CDR3 coding DNA: TGTGCCAGCAGCTTAGGACAGGCCAACACTGAAGCTTTCTTT. Amino acid sequence: CASSLGQANTEAFF.

This sequence joins TRBV9 and TRBJ2-1; TRBD2 aligns across 7 bases. Per the germline V gene, CDR1 is SGDLS and CDR2 is YYNGEE. The J segment lost 12 bases and the V segment lost 3 bases, leaving 15 bases of the junction unmatched. The CDR3 contains 15 residues. CDR3 protein: CASSAGLADSPSQFF. The DNA of the CDR3 is TGTGCCAGCAGCGCGGGGCTAGCGGATTCCCCCTCGCAGTTCTTC.

The chain recombines TRBV2 with TRBJ1-2; 7 nucleotides match TRBD1. The germline CDR1 and CDR2 sequences are SNHLY and FYNNEI. V dropped 3 bases and J dropped 3; count of bases not matched to a gene: 4. The CDR3 loop spans 14 amino acids. The CDR3 region is CASSEYTGDYGYTF. CDR3 sequence (DNA): TGTGCCAGCAGTGAGTACACAGGGGACTATGGCTACACCTTC. Based on the CDR3 plus reference TRBV2 and TRBJ1-2, the full variable domain is EPEVTQTPSHQVTQMGQEVILRCVPISNHLYFYWYRQILGQKVEFLVSFYNNEISEKSEIFDDQFSVERPDGSNFTLKIRSTKLEDSAMYFCASSEYTGDYGYTFGSGTRLTVV.

This rearrangement joins TRBV2 to TRBJ2-1, with 14 positions matching TRBD2. Germline trimming cut 11 bases from V and 6 bases from J; bases unmatched to any gene: 6. This CDR3 has 14 residues. Germline lookup yields CDR1 SNHLY and CDR2 FYNNEI. CDR3 DNA: TGTGCCGGGCAGACTAGCGGGAGGGCCAATGAGCAGTTCTTC. Protein sequence: CAGQTSGRANEQFF. The complete variable domain, with remaining parts taken from reference TRBV2 and TRBJ2-1, reads EPEVTQTPSHQVTQMGQEVILRCVPISNHLYFYWYRQILGQKVEFLVSFYNNEISEKSEIFDDQFSVERPDGSNFTLKIRSTKLEDSAMYFCAGQTSGRANEQFFGPGTRLTVL.

The chain links TRBV2 to TRBJ1-4; a weak D match, TRBD1 (5 bases). V was clipped by 11 bases and J by 2 bases, with 18 bases between them. CDR1 is SNHLY and CDR2 is FYNNEI in the germline V gene. CDR3 size: 15 residues. CDR3 in DNA: TGTGCCGGGGGGTATGGGGGTTCGACTAATGAAAAACTGTTTTTT. This sequence encodes CAGGYGGSTNEKLFF.

The V gene is TRBV12-3 or TRBV12-4, the J gene TRBJ1-2; a weak D match, TRBD1 (5 bases). The CDR3 is 13 amino acids. V lost 2 bases and J lost 8, with 12 bases in between. The CDR3 protein is CASSLSGYKGYTF. Here the CDR3 DNA reads TGTGCCAGCAGTTTATCAGGGTATAAGGGCTACACCTTC.